These T cell receptor beta chains were read from a single sample in a study of T cell responses to AZD1222 COVID-19 vaccine. Some clones are missing from TCRdb's copy, which holds only in-frame ones; the method was immunoSEQ multiplex PCR. Among 80,000 or so clones, around four fifths were seen once, and the ten largest hold around 3%. Sequenced here: peripheral blood, sampled on day 0 of AZD1222 vaccination. These receptors were taken from an adult in good health. Each CDR3 is given with its conserved first and last residue. D genes are given only for firm matches. Rows may omit the clone size; those that give it use once, few, many or a size class.

TRBJ1-5,-,TRBV7-2,-,TGTGCCAGCAGTATATCCCCTCGGGACGTGTCCCAGCATTTT,CASSISPRDVSQHF
TRBJ2-1,-,TRBV11-2,-,TGTGCCAGCAGAGGGTGGGCCCACAATGAGCAGTTCTTC,CASRGWAHNEQFF
TRBJ2-7,-,TRBV5-1,-,TGCGCCAGCATGGGCGCTTGGGGCTACGAGCAGTACTTC,CASMGAWGYEQYF
TRBJ1-5,-,TRBV5-6,TRBD1,TGTGCCAGCAGCTTGTTCAGGGGGGGTGTACAGCCCCAGCATTTT,CASSLFRGGVQPQHF
TRBJ2-4,-,TRBV6-5,-,TGTGCCAGCAGTTACTCACATTTAGCCAAAAACATTCAGTACTTC,CASSYSHLAKNIQYF
TRBJ1-2,-,TRBV5-4,-,TGTGCCAGCAGCCCGGACCGGATAAACTATGGCTACACCTTC,CASSPDRINYGYTF
TRBJ1-6,-,TRBV7-2,TRBD1,TGTGCCAGCAGCTTAGAGGCAGGGGGCGGAGGCTCCTATAATTCACCCCTCCACTTT,CASSLEAGGGGSYNSPLHF
TRBJ1-5,-,TRBV27,-,TGTGCCAGCAGCCCCTTCGGGACCAAGCCTTATAGCAATCAGCCCCAGCATTTT,CASSPFGTKPYSNQPQHF
TRBJ2-2,-,TRBV6-5,-,TGTGCCAGCAGTTGGGGGGACGGGAACACCGGGGAGCTGTTTTTT,CASSWGDGNTGELFF
TRBJ1-1,-,TRBV20-1,-,TGCAGTGCTAGTTTGGCAGGGATGTACACTGAAGCTTTCTTT,CSASLAGMYTEAFF
TRBJ1-2,-,TRBV3-1/TRBV3-2,-,TGTGCCAGCAGCCAAGCCACCTATGGCTACACCTTC,CASSQATYGYTF
TRBJ1-4,-,TRBV7-6,-,TGTGCCAGCAGCTTACAAGGGTTTGAAAAACTGTTTTTT,CASSLQGFEKLFF
TRBJ1-1,-,TRBV20-1,TRBD1,TGCAGTGCTAGTTCGCAGGGGGCATTCTCTGAAGCTTTCTTT,CSASSQGAFSEAFF
TRBJ1-3,-,TRBV18,-,TGTGCCAGCTCACTAGACAGGAGGAACGAAAAAAACACCATATATTTT,CASSLDRRNEKNTIYF
TRBJ2-1,-,TRBV6-5,-,TGTGCCAGCAGACCCTACGCGGGCACCTACAATGAGCAGTTCTTC,CASRPYAGTYNEQFF
TRBJ2-1,-,TRBV27,-,TGTGCCAGCAGTTTACCAGGGAAAGGCAATGAGCAGTTCTTC,CASSLPGKGNEQFF
TRBJ1-5,-,TRBV2,-,TGTGCCAGCAGTGGGGGGGGAAGAGGCAATCAGCCCCAGCATTTT,CASSGGGRGNQPQHF
TRBJ2-2,-,TRBV7-9,TRBD1,TGTGCCAGCAGCTTAACAGGGGCGAACACCGGGGAGCTGTTTTTT,CASSLTGANTGELFF
TRBJ2-2,-,TRBV2,-,TGTGCCAGCAGTGAAGCTATAGGCAGGGCGGACGGGGAGCTGTTTTTT,CASSEAIGRADGELFF
TRBJ1-2,-,TRBV7-8,-,TGTGCCAGCAGCTTAGCGGGGTTTGGGGCCCGCCATGGCTACACCTTC,CASSLAGFGARHGYTF
TRBJ2-5,few,TRBV19,TRBD2,TGTGCCAGCCAGGGACTAGCGGAACAAGAGACCCAGTACTTC,CASQGLAEQETQYF
TRBJ2-1,-,TRBV7-9,TRBD2,TGTGCCAGCAGCTCCGGGGCTGCGGGGGGAGGCAATGAGCAGTTCTTC,CASSSGAAGGGNEQFF